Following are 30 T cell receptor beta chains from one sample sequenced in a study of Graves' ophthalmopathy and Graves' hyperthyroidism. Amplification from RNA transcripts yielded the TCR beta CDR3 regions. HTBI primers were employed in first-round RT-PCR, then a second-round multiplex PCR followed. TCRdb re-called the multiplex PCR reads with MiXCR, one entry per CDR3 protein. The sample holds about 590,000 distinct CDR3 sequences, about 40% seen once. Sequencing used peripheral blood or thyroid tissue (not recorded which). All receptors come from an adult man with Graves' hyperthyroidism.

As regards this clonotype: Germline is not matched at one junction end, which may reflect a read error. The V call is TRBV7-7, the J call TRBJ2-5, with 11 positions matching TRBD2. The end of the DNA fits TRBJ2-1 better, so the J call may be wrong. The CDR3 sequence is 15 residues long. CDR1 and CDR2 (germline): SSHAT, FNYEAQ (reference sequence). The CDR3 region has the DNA TGTGCTAGCAGCCCCCGGACTAGCGGGTACAATGAGCAGTTCTTC. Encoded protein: CASSPRTSGYNEQFF.

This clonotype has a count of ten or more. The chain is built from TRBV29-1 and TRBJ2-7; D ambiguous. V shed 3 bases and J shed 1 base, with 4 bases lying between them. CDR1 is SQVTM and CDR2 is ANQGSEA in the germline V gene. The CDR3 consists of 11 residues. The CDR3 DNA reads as TGCAGCGTTGAGGGATCCTACGAGCAGTACTTC. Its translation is CSVEGSYEQYF.

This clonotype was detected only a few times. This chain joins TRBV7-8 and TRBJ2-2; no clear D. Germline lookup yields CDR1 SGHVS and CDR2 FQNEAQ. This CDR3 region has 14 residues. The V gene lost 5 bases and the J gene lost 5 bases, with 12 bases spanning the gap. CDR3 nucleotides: TGTGCCAGCAGCCAGCCAAGGGAAACCGGGGAGCTGTTTTTT. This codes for CASSQPRETGELFF. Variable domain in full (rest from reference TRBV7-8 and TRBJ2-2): GAGVSQSPRYKVAKRGQDVALRCDPISGHVSLFWYQQALGQGPEFLTYFQNEAQLDKSGLPSDRFFAERPEGSVSTLKIQRTQQEDSAVYLCASSQPRETGELFFGEGSRLTVL.

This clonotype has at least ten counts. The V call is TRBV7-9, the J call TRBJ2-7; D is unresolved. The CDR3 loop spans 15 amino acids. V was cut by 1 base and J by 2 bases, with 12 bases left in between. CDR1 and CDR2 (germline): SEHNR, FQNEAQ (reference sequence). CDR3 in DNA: TGTGCCAGCAGCTTAGGGCCCGACCGTACCTACGAGCAGTACTTC. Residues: CASSLGPDRTYEQYF.

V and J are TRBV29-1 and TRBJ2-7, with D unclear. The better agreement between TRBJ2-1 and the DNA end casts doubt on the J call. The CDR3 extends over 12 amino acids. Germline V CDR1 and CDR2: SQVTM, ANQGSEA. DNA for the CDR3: TGCAGCGTGCAGACCGACCTGGGTGAGCAGTTCTTC. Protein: CSVQTDLGEQFF.

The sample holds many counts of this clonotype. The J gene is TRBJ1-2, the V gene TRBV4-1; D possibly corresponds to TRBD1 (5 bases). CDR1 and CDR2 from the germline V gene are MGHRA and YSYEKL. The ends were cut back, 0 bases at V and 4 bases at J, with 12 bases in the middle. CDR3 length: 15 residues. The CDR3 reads CASSQDTGTSYGYTF. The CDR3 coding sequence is TGCGCCAGCAGCCAAGATACCGGGACGAGCTATGGCTACACCTTC.

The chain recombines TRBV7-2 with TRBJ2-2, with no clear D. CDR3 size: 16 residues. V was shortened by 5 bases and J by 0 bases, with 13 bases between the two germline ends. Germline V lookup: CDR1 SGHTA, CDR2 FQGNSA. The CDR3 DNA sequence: TGTGCCAGCAGCCAAGAAGTAGAAACGAACACCGGGGAGCTGTTTTTT. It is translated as CASSQEVETNTGELFF.

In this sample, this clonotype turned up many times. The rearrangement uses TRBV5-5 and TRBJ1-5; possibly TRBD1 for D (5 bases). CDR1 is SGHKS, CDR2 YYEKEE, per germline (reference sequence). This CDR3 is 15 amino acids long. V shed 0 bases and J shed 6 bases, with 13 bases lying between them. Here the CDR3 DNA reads TGTGCCAGCAGCTTGGGCCCCGGGGGTGGTCAGCCCCAGCATTTT. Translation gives CASSLGPGGGQPQHF. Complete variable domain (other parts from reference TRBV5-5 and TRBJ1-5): DAGVTQSPTHLIKTRGQQVTLRCSPISGHKSVSWYQQVLGQGPQFIFQYYEKEERGRGNFPDRFSARQFPNYSSELNVNALLLGDSALYLCASSLGPGGGQPQHFGDGTRLSIL.

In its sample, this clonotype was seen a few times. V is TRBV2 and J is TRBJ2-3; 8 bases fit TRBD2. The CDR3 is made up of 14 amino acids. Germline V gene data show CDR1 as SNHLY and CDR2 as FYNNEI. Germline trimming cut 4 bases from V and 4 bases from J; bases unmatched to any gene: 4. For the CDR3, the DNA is TGTGCCAGCAGTGTACGGGGGGGCGCAGATACGCAGTATTTT. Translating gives CASSVRGGADTQYF.

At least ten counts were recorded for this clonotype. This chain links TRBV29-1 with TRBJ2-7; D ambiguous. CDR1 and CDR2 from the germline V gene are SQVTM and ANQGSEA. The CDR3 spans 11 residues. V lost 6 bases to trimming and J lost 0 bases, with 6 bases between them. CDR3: CSVSNSYEQYF. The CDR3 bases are TGCAGCGTCTCCAACTCCTACGAGCAGTACTTC.

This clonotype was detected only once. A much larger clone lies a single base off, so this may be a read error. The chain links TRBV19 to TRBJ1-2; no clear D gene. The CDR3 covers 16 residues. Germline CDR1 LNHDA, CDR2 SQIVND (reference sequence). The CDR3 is CTSPSRTSRLPKGYTF. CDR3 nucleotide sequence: TGTACCAGTCCCTCCAGGACTAGCCGTCTCCCGAAGGGCTACACCTTC.

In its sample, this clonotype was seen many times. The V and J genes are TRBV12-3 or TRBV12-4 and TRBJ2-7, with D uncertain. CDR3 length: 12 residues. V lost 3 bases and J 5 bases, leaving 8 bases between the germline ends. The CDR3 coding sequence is TGTGCCAGCAGTTTCGGAAAGCACGAGCAGTACTTC. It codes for CASSFGKHEQYF.

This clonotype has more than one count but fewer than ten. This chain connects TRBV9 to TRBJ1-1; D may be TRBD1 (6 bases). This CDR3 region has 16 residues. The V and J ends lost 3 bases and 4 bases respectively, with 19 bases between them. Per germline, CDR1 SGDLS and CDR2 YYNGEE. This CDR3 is CASSAGGGGIGTEAFF. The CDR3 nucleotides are TGTGCCAGCAGCGCCGGGGGCGGGGGGATTGGCACTGAAGCTTTCTTT. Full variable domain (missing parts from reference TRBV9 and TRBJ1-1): DSGVTQTPKHLITATGQRVTLRCSPRSGDLSVYWYQQSLDQGLQFLIQYYNGEERAKGNILERFSAQQFPDLHSELNLSSLELGDSALYFCASSAGGGGIGTEAFFGQGTRLTVV.

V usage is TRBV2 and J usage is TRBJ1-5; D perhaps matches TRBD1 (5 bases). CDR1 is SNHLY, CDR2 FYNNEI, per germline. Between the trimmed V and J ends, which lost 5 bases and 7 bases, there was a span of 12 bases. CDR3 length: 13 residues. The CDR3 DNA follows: TGTGCCAGCAGTTTAGGGGAAGTCCAGCCCCAGCATTTT. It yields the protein CASSLGEVQPQHF.

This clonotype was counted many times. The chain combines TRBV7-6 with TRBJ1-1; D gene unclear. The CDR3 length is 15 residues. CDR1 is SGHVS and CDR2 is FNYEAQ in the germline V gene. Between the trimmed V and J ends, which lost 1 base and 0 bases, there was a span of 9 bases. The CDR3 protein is CASSLGKDVNTEAFF. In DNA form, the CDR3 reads TGTGCCAGCAGCTTAGGGAAAGATGTGAACACTGAAGCTTTCTTT.

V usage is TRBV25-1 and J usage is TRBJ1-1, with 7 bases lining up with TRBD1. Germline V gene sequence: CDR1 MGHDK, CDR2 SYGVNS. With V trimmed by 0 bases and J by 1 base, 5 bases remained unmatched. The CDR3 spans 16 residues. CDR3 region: CASSEYVGQTNTEAFF. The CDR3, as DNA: TGTGCCAGCAGTGAATACGTGGGACAGACGAACACTGAAGCTTTCTTT. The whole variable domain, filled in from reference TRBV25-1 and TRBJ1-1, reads EADIYQTPRYLVIGTGKKITLECSQTMGHDKMYWYQQDPGMELHLIHYSYGVNSTEKGDLSSESTVSRIRTEHFPLTLESARPSHTSQYLCASSEYVGQTNTEAFFGQGTRLTVV.

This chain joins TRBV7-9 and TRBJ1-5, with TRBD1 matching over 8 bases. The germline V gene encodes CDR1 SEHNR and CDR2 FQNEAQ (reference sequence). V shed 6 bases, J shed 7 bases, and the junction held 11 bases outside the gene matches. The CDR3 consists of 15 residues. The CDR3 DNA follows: TGTGCCAGCAGTCAGGACAGGGACCCAACCCAGCCCCAGCATTTT. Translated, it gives CASSQDRDPTQPQHF.

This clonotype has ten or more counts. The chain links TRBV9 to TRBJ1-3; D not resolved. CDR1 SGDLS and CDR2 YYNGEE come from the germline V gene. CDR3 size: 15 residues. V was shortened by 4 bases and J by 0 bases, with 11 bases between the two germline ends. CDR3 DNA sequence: TGTGCCAGCAGCTCGGGGATTTTCTCTGGAAACACCATATATTTT. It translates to CASSSGIFSGNTIYF.

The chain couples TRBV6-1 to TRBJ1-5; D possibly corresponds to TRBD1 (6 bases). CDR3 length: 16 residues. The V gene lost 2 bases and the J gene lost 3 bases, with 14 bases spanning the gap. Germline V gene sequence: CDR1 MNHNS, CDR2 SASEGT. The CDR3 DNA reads TGTGCCAGCAGTGAAAGGGGAGGGGGGATCAATCAGCCCCAGCATTTT. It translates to CASSERGGGINQPQHF.

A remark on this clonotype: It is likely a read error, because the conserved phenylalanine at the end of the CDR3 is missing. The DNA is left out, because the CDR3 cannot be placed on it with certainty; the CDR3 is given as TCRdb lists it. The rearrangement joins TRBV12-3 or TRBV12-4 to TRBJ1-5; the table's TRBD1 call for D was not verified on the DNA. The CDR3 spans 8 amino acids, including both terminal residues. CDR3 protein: CASSFRGG.

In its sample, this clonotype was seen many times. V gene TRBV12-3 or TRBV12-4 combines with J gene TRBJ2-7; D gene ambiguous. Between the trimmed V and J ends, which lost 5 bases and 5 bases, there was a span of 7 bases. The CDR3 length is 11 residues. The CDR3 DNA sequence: TGTGCCAGCAGTGAATTCCACGAGCAGTACTTC. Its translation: CASSEFHEQYF.

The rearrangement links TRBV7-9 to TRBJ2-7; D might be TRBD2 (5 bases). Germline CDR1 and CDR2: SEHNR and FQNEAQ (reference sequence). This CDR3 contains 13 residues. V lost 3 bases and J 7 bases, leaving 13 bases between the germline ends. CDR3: CASSFDPTGEQYF. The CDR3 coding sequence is TGTGCCAGCAGCTTTGACCCAACGGGGGAGCAGTACTTC.

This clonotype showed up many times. This chain's CDR3 is CASSEQSDEKLFF. CDR3 bases: TGTGCCAGCAGTGAACAGAGCGATGAAAAACTGTTTTTT. This rearrangement joins TRBV6-1 to TRBJ1-4; no clear D. CDR1 is MNHNS and CDR2 is SASEGT in the germline V gene. The CDR3 is 13 residues long. Trimming removed 2 bases at V and 6 bases at J, with 7 bases between.

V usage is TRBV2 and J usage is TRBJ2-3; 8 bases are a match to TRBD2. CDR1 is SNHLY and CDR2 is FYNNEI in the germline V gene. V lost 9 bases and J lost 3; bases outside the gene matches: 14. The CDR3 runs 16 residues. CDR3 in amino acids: CASSFSGEGRTDTQYF. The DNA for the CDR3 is TGTGCCAGTTCCTTTAGCGGGGAAGGACGAACAGATACGCAGTATTTT.

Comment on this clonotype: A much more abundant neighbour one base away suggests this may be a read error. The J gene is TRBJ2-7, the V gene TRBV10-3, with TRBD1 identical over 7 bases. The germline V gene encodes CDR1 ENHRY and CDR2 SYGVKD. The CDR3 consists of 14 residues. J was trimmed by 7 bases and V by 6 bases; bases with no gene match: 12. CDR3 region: CAIRRGTGDNEQYF. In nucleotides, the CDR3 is TGTGCCATCAGGAGGGGAACAGGGGACAATGAGCAGTACTTC.

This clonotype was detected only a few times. The CDR3 spells CASSYKRGVEGYTF. CDR3 bases: TGTGCCAGCAGTTATAAAAGGGGAGTCGAAGGCTACACCTTC. This sequence joins TRBV6-9 and TRBJ1-2; possible D gene TRBD1, 5 bases. In germline, CDR1 is MNHGY, CDR2 SVAAGI. This CDR3 region has 14 residues. The ends were cut back, 2 bases at V and 8 bases at J, with 15 bases in the middle.

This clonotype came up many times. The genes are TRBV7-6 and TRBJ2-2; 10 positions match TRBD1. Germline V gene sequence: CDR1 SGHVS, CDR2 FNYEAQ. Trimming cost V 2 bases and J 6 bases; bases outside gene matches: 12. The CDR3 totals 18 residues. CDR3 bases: TGTGCCAGCAGCTTATTTCTCGCGGGACAGGGGCGCCCCGGGGAGCTGTTTTTT. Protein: CASSLFLAGQGRPGELFF.

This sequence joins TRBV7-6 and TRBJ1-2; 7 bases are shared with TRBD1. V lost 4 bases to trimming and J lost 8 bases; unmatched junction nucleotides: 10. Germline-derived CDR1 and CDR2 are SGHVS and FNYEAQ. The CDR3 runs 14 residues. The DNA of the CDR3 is TGTGCCAGCAGCTCTAGACAGGGCCATTTGGGCTACACCTTC. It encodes CASSSRQGHLGYTF.

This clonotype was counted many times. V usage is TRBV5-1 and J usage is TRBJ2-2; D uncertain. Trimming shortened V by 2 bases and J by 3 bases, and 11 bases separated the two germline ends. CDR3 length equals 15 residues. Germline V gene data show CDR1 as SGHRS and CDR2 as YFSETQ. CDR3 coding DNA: TGCGCCAGCAGCTTAGGGCAGACGGACACCGGGGAGCTGTTTTTT. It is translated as CASSLGQTDTGELFF.

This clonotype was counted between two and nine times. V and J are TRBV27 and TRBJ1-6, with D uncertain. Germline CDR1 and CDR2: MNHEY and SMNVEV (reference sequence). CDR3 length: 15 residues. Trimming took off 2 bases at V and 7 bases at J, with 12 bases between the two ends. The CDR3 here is CASSLNPGINSPLHF. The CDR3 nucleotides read TGTGCCAGCAGTTTAAATCCCGGTATAAATTCACCCCTCCACTTT.